Shown below are 24 T cell receptor beta chains from a single sample sequenced in a study of blood T cell repertoires in COVID-19. Produced via immunoSEQ multiplex PCR; TCRdb's table is partial and in-frame only. The sample yields about 150,000 clones, less than 90% seen once. Sequenced input: peripheral blood. These receptor sequences come from a human donor in a cohort sampled during active COVID-19.

CDR3 nucleotides: TGTGCCAGCAGCGTCCGGGACAGGGGGCAAGGAGGCACTGAAGCTTTCTTT. This codes for CASSVRDRGQGGTEAFF. The chain links TRBV9 to TRBJ1-1; 12 bases fit TRBD1. Unmatched junction bases numbered 9, after V lost 2 bases and J lost 4 bases. The length of the CDR3 is 17 residues. Germline CDR1 reads SGDLS; CDR2 reads YYNGEE. The full variable domain, completed using reference TRBV9 and TRBJ1-1, is DSGVTQTPKHLITATGQRVTLRCSPRSGDLSVYWYQQSLDQGLQFLIQYYNGEERAKGNILERFSAQQFPDLHSELNLSSLELGDSALYFCASSVRDRGQGGTEAFFGQGTRLTVV.

The V gene is TRBV6-5, the J gene TRBJ1-2; D is uncertain. CDR1 MNHEY and CDR2 SVGAGI come from the germline V gene. Trimming removed 10 bases from V and 3 bases from J, with 6 bases in between. The CDR3 runs to 10 residues. CDR3 sequence: CATQDYGYTF. In nucleotides, the CDR3 is TGTGCCACCCAGGACTATGGCTACACCTTC.

The V and J genes are TRBV30 and TRBJ1-4, with D maybe TRBD1 (5 bases). CDR3 size: 13 residues. Germline V gene data show CDR1 as GTSNPN and CDR2 as SVGIG (reference sequence). Trimming removed 0 bases from V and 8 bases from J, with 10 bases in between. CDR3 DNA sequence: TGTGCCTGGAGTGTCAGGGTCGGGGAAAAACTGTTTTTT. Translated: CAWSVRVGEKLFF.

The chain links TRBV5-1 to TRBJ2-1; 9 positions match TRBD1. V shed 0 bases, J shed 6 bases, and the junction held 4 bases outside the gene matches. The CDR3 covers 15 residues. The germline CDR1 and CDR2 sequences are SGHRS and YFSETQ. CDR3 sequence reads: CASSLAPTGGNEQFF. The CDR3 DNA is TGCGCCAGCAGCTTGGCCCCGACAGGGGGCAATGAGCAGTTCTTC. The full variable domain, completed using reference TRBV5-1 and TRBJ2-1, is KAGVTQTPRYLIKTRGQQVTLSCSPISGHRSVSWYQQTPGQGLQFLFEYFSETQRNKGNFPGRFSGRQFSNSRSEMNVSTLELGDSALYLCASSLAPTGGNEQFFGPGTRLTVL.

This clone was seen a handful of times. The chain joins TRBV9 to TRBJ2-1, with D maybe TRBD1 (5 bases). V was pared by 0 bases and J by 3 bases, with 10 bases between. The CDR3 is made up of 15 amino acids. Looked up from germline, CDR1 is SGDLS and CDR2 is YYNGEE. The CDR3 region has the DNA TGTGCCAGCAGCGTAGAGGGGAATCTCTACAATGAGCAGTTCTTC. This codes for CASSVEGNLYNEQFF.

This chain joins TRBV5-6 and TRBJ1-2, with D unclear. V shed 5 bases and J shed 7 bases, with 21 bases lying between them. The CDR3 runs 15 residues. Germline V lookup: CDR1 SGHDT, CDR2 YYEEEE. The CDR3 is CASRNYLLTEGGYTF. DNA of the CDR3: TGTGCCAGCAGGAATTATCTCCTAACAGAAGGTGGCTACACCTTC.

The table lists this clone with a few counts. Other nucleotide sequences in the sample specify the same CDR3. The rearrangement links TRBV28 to TRBJ1-2; 9 bases are shared with TRBD1. The ends lost 6 bases at V and 8 bases at J; junction bases unmatched: 10. This CDR3 has 14 amino acids. The germline V gene has CDR1 MDHEN and CDR2 SYDVKM. In nucleotides, the CDR3 is TGTGCCAGCAGCAGCACAGGGGGCCCCGGGGGCTACACCTTC. Translated: CASSSTGGPGGYTF.

J is TRBJ2-3 and V is TRBV4-3, with TRBD2 identical over 12 bases. The length of the CDR3 is 16 residues. CDR1 is LGHNA, CDR2 YSLEER, per germline. After removal of 1 base from V and 6 bases from J, the junction contained 5 bases not matched to a gene. The CDR3 bases are TGCGCCAGCAGCCAAGGGGCTAGCGGGGGGGTGGATACGCAGTATTTT. As protein: CASSQGASGGVDTQYF.

The genes are TRBV30 and TRBJ1-1; D possibly corresponds to TRBD1 (6 bases). Germline loops: CDR1 GTSNPN, CDR2 SVGIG (reference sequence). The V end lost 0 bases, the J end lost 1 base, and 12 bases lay between the germline ends. CDR3 length: 15 residues. The chain's CDR3 is CAWSVPRGANTEAFF. The CDR3 region has the DNA TGTGCCTGGAGTGTACCCAGGGGAGCGAACACTGAAGCTTTCTTT.

The chain is built from TRBV12-3 or TRBV12-4 and TRBJ2-2; D ambiguous. The CDR3 is 12 amino acids. Trimming removed 3 bases at V and 4 bases at J, with 3 bases between. CDR3 sequence reads: CASSLATGELFF. CDR3 coding DNA: TGTGCCAGCAGTTTGGCCACCGGGGAGCTGTTTTTT.

The table lists this clone with many counts. The chain couples TRBV11-2 to TRBJ2-1; TRBD2 agrees at 10 bases. V shed 5 bases, J shed 7 bases, and the junction held 11 bases outside the gene matches. Germline-derived CDR1 and CDR2 are SGHAT and FQNNGV. This CDR3 comprises 16 residues. DNA for the CDR3: TGTGCCAGCAGCCGCTGGTCTAGCGGGGGATCTAATGAGCAGTTCTTC. The encoded protein is CASSRWSSGGSNEQFF.

V gene TRBV6-5 combines with J gene TRBJ2-2, with 11 nucleotides matching TRBD1. The trim removed 5 bases at V and 8 bases at J, leaving 4 bases unmatched. Per the germline V gene, CDR1 is MNHEY and CDR2 is SVGAGI. The CDR3 totals 14 residues. As DNA, the CDR3 is TGTGCCAGCAGTATGGGACAGGGGGTAGGGGAGCTGTTTTTT. It yields the protein CASSMGQGVGELFF.

This chain uses TRBV5-6 with TRBJ1-2; TRBD1 might be the D (5 bases). V lost 3 bases and J lost 4, with 7 bases in between. From germline, CDR1 is SGHDT and CDR2 YYEEEE. The CDR3 length is 12 residues. The CDR3 DNA reads TGTGCCAGCAGCTCGGGACTCTATGGCTACACCTTC. This translates into CASSSGLYGYTF.

V gene TRBV5-6 combines with J gene TRBJ2-5; D possibly corresponds to TRBD2 (8 bases). The germline gives CDR1 SGHDT, CDR2 YYEEEE. This CDR3 is built from 14 residues. Trimming removed 4 bases at V and 4 bases at J, with 14 bases between. The CDR3 reads CASSRQGLGETQYF. DNA of the CDR3: TGTGCCAGCAGCCGACAGGGACTAGGAGAGACCCAGTACTTC.

V is TRBV11-3 and J is TRBJ1-6; D gene unclear. The CDR3 runs to 15 residues. Germline assignment: CDR1 SGHNT and CDR2 YENEEA. The ends were cut back, 3 bases at V and 7 bases at J, with 13 bases in the middle. CDR3 coding DNA: TGTGCCAGCAGCTTTATGGCAGGCCCGAATTCACCCCTCCACTTT. It specifies CASSFMAGPNSPLHF.

The chain couples TRBV7-8 to TRBJ2-7; D perhaps matches TRBD2 (6 bases). Germline loops: CDR1 SGHVS, CDR2 FQNEAQ. V dropped 4 bases and J dropped 0 bases, with 19 bases sitting between them. This CDR3 is 17 amino acids long. As DNA, the CDR3 is TGTGCCAGCAGCTCCCTCGGGGAGGTGTGGAGCTCCTACGAGCAGTACTTC. It yields the protein CASSSLGEVWSSYEQYF.

This clone was detected once. The chain combines TRBV5-6 with TRBJ2-7; TRBD1 matches 7 bases. Germline CDR1 SGHDT, CDR2 YYEEEE. Unmatched junction bases numbered 7, after V lost 0 bases and J lost 4 bases. This CDR3 spans 15 amino acids. Here the CDR3 reads CASSLVWGTEYEQYF. Here the CDR3 DNA reads TGTGCCAGCAGCTTGGTATGGGGGACAGAGTACGAGCAGTACTTC.

This clone was counted at least ten times. V and J are TRBV11-3 and TRBJ2-2; 11 bases match TRBD2. Per the germline V gene, CDR1 is SGHNT and CDR2 is YENEEA. V was clipped by 2 bases and J by 4 bases; unmatched bases: 6. The CDR3 is made up of 17 amino acids. In nucleotides, the CDR3 is TGTGCCAGCAGCTTATCCTTTAGCGGGGGGGCCACCGGGGAGCTGTTTTTT. Translating it yields CASSLSFSGGATGELFF.

The chain uses TRBV28 and TRBJ1-5; D not certain. Trimming shortened V by 7 bases and J by 3 bases, and 13 bases separated the two germline ends. Germline-derived CDR1 and CDR2 are MDHEN and SYDVKM. There are 14 residues in the CDR3. CDR3 sequence: CASTPDTSNQPQHF. The CDR3 DNA is TGTGCCAGCACCCCAGACACTTCCAATCAGCCCCAGCATTTT. The full variable domain, completed using reference TRBV28 and TRBJ1-5, is DVKVTQSSRYLVKRTGEKVFLECVQDMDHENMFWYRQDPGLGLRLIYFSYDVKMKEKGDIPEGYSVSREKKERFSLILESASTNQTSMYLCASTPDTSNQPQHFGDGTRLSIL.

V gene TRBV19 combines with J gene TRBJ1-5; D is ambiguous. The CDR3 sequence is 16 residues long. V was pared by 0 bases and J by 4 bases, with 13 bases between. Germline V lookup: CDR1 LNHDA, CDR2 SQIVND (reference sequence). The CDR3 region is CASSIDQTGRNQPQHF. Here the CDR3 DNA reads TGTGCCAGTAGTATAGATCAAACCGGGAGGAATCAGCCCCAGCATTTT. The full variable domain, with the rest looked up from reference TRBV19 and TRBJ1-5, is DGGITQSPKYLFRKEGQNVTLSCEQNLNHDAMYWYRQDPGQGLRLIYYSQIVNDFQKGDIAEGYSVSREKKESFPLTVTSAQKNPTAFYLCASSIDQTGRNQPQHFGDGTRLSIL.

This chain links TRBV12-5 with TRBJ2-7; 7 bases map to TRBD1. Unmatched junction bases numbered 6, after V lost 2 bases and J lost 2 bases. The CDR3 totals 15 residues. The germline CDR1 and CDR2 sequences are LGHNT and FRNRAP. CDR3 protein: CASGLSRDSPYEQYF. The CDR3 nucleotides are TGTGCTAGTGGTTTGTCTCGGGACAGTCCCTACGAGCAGTACTTC.

The V gene is TRBV24-1, the J gene TRBJ2-3, with 8 bases lining up with TRBD2. V dropped 3 bases and J dropped 3; count of bases not matched to a gene: 7. Germline values: CDR1 KGHDR, CDR2 SFDVKD. This CDR3 comprises 16 residues. The CDR3 protein is CATSDRTSLGTDTQYF. CDR3 nucleotides: TGTGCCACCAGTGATAGGACTAGCCTGGGTACAGATACGCAGTATTTT.

The chain couples TRBV18 to TRBJ1-2; D possibly corresponds to TRBD1 (5 bases). V lost 3 bases to trimming and J lost 5 bases, with 22 bases between them. The V gene's germline CDR1 is KGHSH and CDR2 LQKENI. The CDR3 contains 17 residues. Here the CDR3 reads CASSPLLREGVRYGYTF. CDR3 in DNA: TGTGCCAGCTCACCCCTTCTCAGGGAAGGGGTGAGGTATGGCTACACCTTC.

The V and J genes are TRBV28 and TRBJ2-1; 9 nucleotides line up with TRBD1. V was pared by 6 bases and J by 2 bases, with 5 bases of the junction left unmatched. CDR3 length equals 15 residues. Germline loops: CDR1 MDHEN, CDR2 SYDVKM. Here the CDR3 reads CASSQGQGTYNEQFF. CDR3 sequence (DNA): TGTGCCAGCAGCCAGGGACAGGGAACCTACAATGAGCAGTTCTTC.